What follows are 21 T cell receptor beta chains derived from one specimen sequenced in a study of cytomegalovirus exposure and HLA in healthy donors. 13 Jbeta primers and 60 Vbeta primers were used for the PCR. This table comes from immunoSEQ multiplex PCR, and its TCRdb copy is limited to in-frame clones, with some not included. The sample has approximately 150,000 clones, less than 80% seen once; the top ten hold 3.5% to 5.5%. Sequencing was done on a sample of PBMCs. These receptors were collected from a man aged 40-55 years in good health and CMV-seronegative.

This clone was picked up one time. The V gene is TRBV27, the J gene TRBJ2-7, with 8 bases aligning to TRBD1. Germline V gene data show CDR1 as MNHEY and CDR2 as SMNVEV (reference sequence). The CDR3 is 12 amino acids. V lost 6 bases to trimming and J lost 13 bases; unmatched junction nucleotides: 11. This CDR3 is CASSSSRDRYYF. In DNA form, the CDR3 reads TGTGCCAGCAGCTCGAGCCGGGACAGGTATTACTTC.

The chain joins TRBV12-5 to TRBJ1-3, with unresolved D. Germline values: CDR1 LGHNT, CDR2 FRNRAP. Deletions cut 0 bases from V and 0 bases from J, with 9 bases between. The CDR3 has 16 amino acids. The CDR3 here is CASGLVLTGSGNTIYF. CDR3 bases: TGTGCTAGTGGTTTGGTACTCACGGGCTCTGGAAACACCATATATTTT. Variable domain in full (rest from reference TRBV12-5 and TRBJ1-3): DARVTQTPRHKVTEMGQEVTMRCQPILGHNTVFWYRQTMMQGLELLAYFRNRAPLDDSGMPKDRFSAEMPDATLATLKIQPSEPRDSAVYFCASGLVLTGSGNTIYFGEGSWLTVV.

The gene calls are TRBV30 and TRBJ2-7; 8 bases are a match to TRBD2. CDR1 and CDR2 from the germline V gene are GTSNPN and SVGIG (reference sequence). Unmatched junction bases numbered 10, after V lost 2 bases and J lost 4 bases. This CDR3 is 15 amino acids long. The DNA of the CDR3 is TGTGCCTGGAGTTCTCAGCGGGGGCGAAATTACGAGCAGTACTTC. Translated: CAWSSQRGRNYEQYF.

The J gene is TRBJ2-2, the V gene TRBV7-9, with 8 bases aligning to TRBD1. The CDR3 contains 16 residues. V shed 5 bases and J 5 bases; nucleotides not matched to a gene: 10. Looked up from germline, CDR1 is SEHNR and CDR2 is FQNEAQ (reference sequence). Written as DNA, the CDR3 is TGTGCCAGCAGCCCCGACAGGGGTCGAGAAACCGGGGAGCTGTTTTTT. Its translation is CASSPDRGRETGELFF.

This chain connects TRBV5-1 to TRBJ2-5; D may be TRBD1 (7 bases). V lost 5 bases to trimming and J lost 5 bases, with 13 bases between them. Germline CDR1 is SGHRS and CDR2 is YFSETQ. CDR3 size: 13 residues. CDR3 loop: CASSQPGGETQYF. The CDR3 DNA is TGCGCCAGCAGTCAACCAGGGGGGGAGACCCAGTACTTC.

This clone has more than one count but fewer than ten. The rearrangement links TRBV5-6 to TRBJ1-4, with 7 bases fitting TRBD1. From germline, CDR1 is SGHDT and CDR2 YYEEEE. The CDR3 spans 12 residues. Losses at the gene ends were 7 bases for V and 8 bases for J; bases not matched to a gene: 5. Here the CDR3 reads CASGSTGEKLFF. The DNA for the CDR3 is TGTGCCAGCGGCTCGACAGGGGAAAAACTGTTTTTT.

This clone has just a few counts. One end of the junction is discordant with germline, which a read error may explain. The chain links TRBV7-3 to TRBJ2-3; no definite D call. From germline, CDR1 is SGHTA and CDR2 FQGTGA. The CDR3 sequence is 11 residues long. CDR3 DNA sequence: TGTGCCGGCAGCCTAACAGATACGCAGTATTTT. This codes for CAGSLTDTQYF.

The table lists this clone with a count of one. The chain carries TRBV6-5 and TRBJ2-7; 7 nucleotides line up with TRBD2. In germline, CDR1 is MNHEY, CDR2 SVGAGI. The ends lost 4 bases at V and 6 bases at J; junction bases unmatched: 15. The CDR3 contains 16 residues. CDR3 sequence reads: CASSSTFGGGPREQYF. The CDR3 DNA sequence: TGTGCCAGCAGTTCCACCTTTGGCGGGGGTCCCCGCGAGCAGTACTTC.

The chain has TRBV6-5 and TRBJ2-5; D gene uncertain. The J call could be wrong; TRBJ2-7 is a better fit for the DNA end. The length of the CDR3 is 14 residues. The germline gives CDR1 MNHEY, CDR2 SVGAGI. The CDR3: CASSYEQNLYEQYF. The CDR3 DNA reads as TGTGCCAGCAGTTACGAGCAAAACCTTTACGAGCAGTACTTC.

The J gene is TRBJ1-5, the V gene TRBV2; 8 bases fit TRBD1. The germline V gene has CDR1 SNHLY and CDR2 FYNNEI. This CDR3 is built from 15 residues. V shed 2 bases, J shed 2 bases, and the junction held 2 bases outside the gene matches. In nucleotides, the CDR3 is TGTGCCAGCAGTGAATTACAGGGGGGCAATCAGCCCCAGCATTTT. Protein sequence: CASSELQGGNQPQHF.

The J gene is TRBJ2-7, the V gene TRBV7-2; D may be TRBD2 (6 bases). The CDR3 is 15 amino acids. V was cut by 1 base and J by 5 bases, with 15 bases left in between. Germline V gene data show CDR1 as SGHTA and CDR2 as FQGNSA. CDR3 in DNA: TGTGCCAGCAGCTTAGGTACCGGGACTCTTAACGAGCAGTACTTC. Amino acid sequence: CASSLGTGTLNEQYF.

As DNA, the CDR3 is TGTGCCAGCAGTTTTACCGGACAGGGCCGCTACAATGAGCAGTTCTTC. Amino acids: CASSFTGQGRYNEQFF. The chain has TRBV27 and TRBJ2-1; 8 nucleotides align to TRBD1. Germline V gene sequence: CDR1 MNHEY, CDR2 SMNVEV (reference sequence). J was trimmed by 3 bases and V by 3 bases; bases with no gene match: 7. CDR3 length: 16 amino acids.

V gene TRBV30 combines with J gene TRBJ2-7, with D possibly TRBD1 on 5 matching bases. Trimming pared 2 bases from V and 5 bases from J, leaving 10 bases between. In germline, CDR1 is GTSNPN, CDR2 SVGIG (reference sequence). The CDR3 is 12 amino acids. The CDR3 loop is CAWSRGMDEQYF. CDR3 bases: TGTGCCTGGAGTAGGGGCATGGACGAGCAGTACTTC.

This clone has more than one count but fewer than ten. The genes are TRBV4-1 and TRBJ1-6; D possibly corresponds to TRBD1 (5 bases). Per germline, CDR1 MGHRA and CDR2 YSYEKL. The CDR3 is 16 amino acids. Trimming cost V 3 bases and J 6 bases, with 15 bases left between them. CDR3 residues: CASSQPSGFPNSPLHF. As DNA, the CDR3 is TGCGCCAGCAGCCAGCCCTCAGGGTTCCCTAATTCACCCCTCCACTTT.

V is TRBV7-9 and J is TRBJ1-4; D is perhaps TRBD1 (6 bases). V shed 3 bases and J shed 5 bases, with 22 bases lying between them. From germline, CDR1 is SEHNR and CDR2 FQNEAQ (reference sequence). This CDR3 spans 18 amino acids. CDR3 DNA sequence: TGTGCCAGCAGCTTCCCCCTGGAGACAGGCCGGAAAAATGAAAAACTGTTTTTT. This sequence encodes CASSFPLETGRKNEKLFF.

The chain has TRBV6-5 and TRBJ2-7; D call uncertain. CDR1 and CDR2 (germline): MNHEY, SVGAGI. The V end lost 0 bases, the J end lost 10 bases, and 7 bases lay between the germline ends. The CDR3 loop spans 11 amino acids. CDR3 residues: CASSYSGIQYF. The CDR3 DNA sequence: TGTGCCAGCAGTTACTCGGGCATCCAGTACTTC.

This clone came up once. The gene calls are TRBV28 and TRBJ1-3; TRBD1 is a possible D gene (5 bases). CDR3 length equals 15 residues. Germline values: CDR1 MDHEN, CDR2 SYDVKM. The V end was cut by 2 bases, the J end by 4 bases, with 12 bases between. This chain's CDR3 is CASSLKGHSGNTIYF. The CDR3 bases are TGTGCCAGCAGTTTAAAGGGGCACTCAGGAAACACCATATATTTT.

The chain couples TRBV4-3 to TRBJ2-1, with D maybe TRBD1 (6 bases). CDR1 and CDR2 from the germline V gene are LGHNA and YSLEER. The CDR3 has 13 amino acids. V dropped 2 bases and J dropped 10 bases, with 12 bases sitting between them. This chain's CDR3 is CASSQYRVGEQFF. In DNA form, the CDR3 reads TGCGCCAGCAGCCAATACAGGGTTGGCGAGCAGTTCTTC.

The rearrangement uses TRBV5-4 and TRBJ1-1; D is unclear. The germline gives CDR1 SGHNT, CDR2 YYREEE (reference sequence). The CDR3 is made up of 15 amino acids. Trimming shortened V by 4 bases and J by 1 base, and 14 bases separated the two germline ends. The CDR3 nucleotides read TGTGCCAGCAGCAATGGAAGTTCAGGGAACACTGAAGCTTTCTTT. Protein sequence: CASSNGSSGNTEAFF.

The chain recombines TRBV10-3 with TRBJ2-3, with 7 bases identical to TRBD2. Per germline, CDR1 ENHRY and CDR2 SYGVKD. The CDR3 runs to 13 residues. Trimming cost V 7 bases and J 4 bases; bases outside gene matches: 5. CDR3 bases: TGTGCCATCAATCCAAGCGGGGCAGATACGCAGTATTTT. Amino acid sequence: CAINPSGADTQYF.

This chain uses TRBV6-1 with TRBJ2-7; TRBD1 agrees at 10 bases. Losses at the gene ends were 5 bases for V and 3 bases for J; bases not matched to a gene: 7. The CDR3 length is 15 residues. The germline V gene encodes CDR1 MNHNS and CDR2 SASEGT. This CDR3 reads CASSKTGTGDYEQYF. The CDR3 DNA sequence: TGTGCCAGCAGTAAAACCGGGACAGGGGACTACGAGCAGTACTTC.